The clone carrying this T cell receptor (beta chain) was detected once. Antigen unknown. Exclusion applied to patients with autoimmune disease history or systemic immunosuppression. Method: immunoSEQ multiplex PCR; TCRdb's copy keeps in-frame clones and lacks some. The table shows roughly 100,000 clones, with less than 90% occurring only once. Losses at the gene ends were 8 bases for V and 1 base for J; bases not matched to a gene: 6. Per the germline V gene, CDR1 is SNHLY and CDR2 is FYNNEI. This CDR3 is built from 14 residues. The data were taken from a study of OX40 agonist ivuxolimab in advanced cancers. Across the whole study: Among those enrolled, mean age was about 60 years (range roughly 23 to 79) and about 82% were male.

The study's findings and limits: Certain nonresponding patients likewise had low normalized T-cell clonal expansion. With doses of 0.1 to 3.0 mg/kg, CD4+ and CD8+ blood T cells had undergone clonal expansion by week 6.

The rearrangement joins TRBV2 to TRBJ2-3, with 7 bases lining up with TRBD1. Specimen: CD4+ or CD8+ T cells sorted from blood, collected in a trial of the OX40 agonist ivuxolimab. The receptor's source is an adult with an advanced solid tumor such as melanoma, head and neck, liver or kidney cancer. The CDR3 here is CASVWDRGTDTQYF. CDR3 coding DNA: TGTGCCAGCGTCTGGGACAGAGGCACAGATACGCAGTATTTT.